The T cell receptor beta chain described here comes from a study of cytotoxic CD8 clonotypes in ibrutinib-treated CLL. Study observations and caveats: Once treatment began, public clonotypes, which were uncommon, contracted or stayed stable.

Using immunoSEQ multiplex PCR, the repertoire was profiled, and TCRdb retains in-frame clones only, with some absent. The sample holds 25,000 to 30,000 clones; approximately 85% are singletons and the top ten take 8%. Germline values: CDR1 SGHAT, CDR2 FQDESV (reference sequence). The CDR3 totals 15 residues. Trimming removed 5 bases from V and 6 bases from J, with 16 bases in between. In the case of this clone: Antigen specificity is unknown.

This TCR came from a human donor with chronic lymphocytic leukemia. The starting material was PBMCs, obtained after 24 months of ibrutinib treatment. The genes are TRBV11-1 and TRBJ2-2; D might be TRBD1 or TRBD2, each matching 5 bases. CDR3 in amino acids: CASSRDVVKAGELFF. The CDR3 DNA sequence: TGTGCCAGCAGCCGGGACGTCGTAAAGGCCGGGGAGCTGTTTTTT.